Here is one TCR beta chain with its context. What it binds is unknown. Assay: immunoSEQ multiplex PCR; the TCRdb copy retains only in-frame clones and omits some. The table has around 100,000 clones, around 90% seen once. Germline V gene data show CDR1 as LGHNT and CDR2 as FRNRAP. The CDR3 covers 13 residues. The V segment lost 6 bases and the J segment 7 bases; nucleotides outside the gene matches: 6. The sample originates from a study of siplizumab effects on memory and regulatory T cells. Study-level points and caveats: Under siplizumab, an average roughly 69% of mappable alloreactive CD4+ clones were Treg-derived, compared with under 35% in controls. Alloreactive sequences whose origin lay in unstimulated CD4+ memory cells were significantly reduced by siplizumab. An assignable phenotype, naive or memory, was missing from roughly 83-96% of proliferating CD4+ or CD8+ clones. The mapping of alloreactive clones to unstimulated subsets covered only a minor fraction of them.

The clonotype was recovered from a human donor in good health. This chain connects TRBV12-5 to TRBJ1-5, with 7 bases lining up with TRBD1. The sequencing sample was made of CD4+ T cells sorted from blood. In nucleotides, the CDR3 is TGTGCTAGTGGGTCACAGGGGTGGCAGCCCCAGCATTTT. Protein sequence: CASGSQGWQPQHF. Variable domain in full (rest from reference TRBV12-5 and TRBJ1-5): DARVTQTPRHKVTEMGQEVTMRCQPILGHNTVFWYRQTMMQGLELLAYFRNRAPLDDSGMPKDRFSAEMPDATLATLKIQPSEPRDSAVYFCASGSQGWQPQHFGDGTRLSIL.